This T cell receptor beta chain emerged from a study of graft-versus-host responses after intestinal transplantation. Study summary: Induction using anti-thymocyte globulin, followed by tacrolimus and steroids for about three years, was given to all recipients. Overall study findings and caveats: GvH clone levels peaked in circulation, and this peak was associated with early post-transplant HvG declines. Marrow from the recipient contained GvH clones, some of which had appeared first in ileum or blood. The study found high graft-versus-host to host-versus-graft clonal ratios in allografts of patients with graft-donor T cell macrochimerism.

The V and J ends lost 4 bases and 4 bases respectively, with 9 bases between them. Per the germline V gene, CDR1 is SGDLS and CDR2 is YYNGEE. The CDR3 is made up of 13 amino acids. TCRdb keeps only in-frame clones here, not all; method: immunoSEQ multiplex PCR. The sample lists some 84,000 clones, around 84% occurring once. Points on this clone: Its antigen is unknown.

This specimen consisted of unstimulated CD4+ T cells sorted from spleen or lymph node cells, obtained before intestinal transplant. The chain links TRBV9 to TRBJ2-1; tentatively, D is TRBD2 (6 bases). The sequence was obtained from a human donor who received an intestinal transplant. The CDR3 is CASSLAEYNEQFF. The CDR3 DNA reads TGTGCCAGCAGCTTAGCGGAGTACAATGAGCAGTTCTTC.